The entry below gives a single TCR beta chain sequence along with its context. Its antigen is currently unknown. This entry belongs to a study of T-cell reconstitution after alpha-beta-depleted transplantation in children. Study outcomes and limitations: Among T cells one year after transplant, newly produced cells accounted for most counts and diversity. Reported findings indicate that, about two months after transplant, alpha-beta T cells came from several hundred expanded clones, which were derived from non-depleted graft cells. From surviving recipient T cells and thymic progenitors came the high day-60 TCRbeta diversity observed in some patients.

CDR1 is SGHRS and CDR2 is YFSETQ in the germline V gene. J lost 7 bases, V lost 3 bases, and 7 bases had no gene match. The CDR3 length is 16 residues. This sample's TCRbeta library carried unique molecular identifier barcodes. TCRdb reanalysed the PCR reads using MiXCR and keeps one entry per CDR3 protein. The table shows roughly 570,000 distinct CDR3 sequences, with 20% to 30% occurring only once. The chain links TRBV5-1 to TRBJ2-2; 12 positions agree with TRBD2. This sample comprised PBMCs, obtained before TCRalphabeta/CD19-depleted stem cell transplant. This clonotype was sampled from a boy younger than two with Wiskott-Aldrich syndrome, due to receive a stem cell transplant. CDR3 DNA sequence: TGCGCCAGCAGCTCGGGACTAGCGGGCGTTGGCGGGGAGCTGTTTTTT. Translated, it gives CASSSGLAGVGGELFF.